This T cell receptor beta chain was sequenced during a study of CD8 T cells in Susac syndrome. cDNA came from about 0.46 to 1 ug RNA primed by random hexamers. By means of immunoSEQ multiplex PCR, TCR beta CDR3 spanning 54 Vbeta and 13 Jbeta underwent amplification. TCRdb recomputed calls from the immunoSEQ multiplex PCR reads with MiXCR, one row per CDR3 protein. The sample contains a few hundred thousand distinct CDR3 sequences, roughly 85% of which appear only once. V lost 5 bases to trimming and J lost 7 bases; unmatched junction nucleotides: 10. Per the germline V gene, CDR1 is SGHVS and CDR2 is FQNEAQ. This CDR3 comprises 15 residues. Overall study results and limits: The study's TCR sequencing and HLA analysis covered a relatively small number of individuals, and the study acknowledged this.

Negative isolation yielded the CD8+ and CD4+ T cells, while FACS enriched the TEMRA cells. Note on this clonotype: As yet, its antigen is unknown.

This sequence originates from a human donor with multiple sclerosis. The V gene is TRBV7-8, the J gene TRBJ2-1, with 8 bases fitting TRBD2. Material for sequencing was CD8+ T cells from PBMCs. The CDR3: CASSETSGSLNEQFF. The CDR3 coding sequence is TGTGCCAGCAGCGAGACAAGCGGGAGTCTGAATGAGCAGTTCTTC.